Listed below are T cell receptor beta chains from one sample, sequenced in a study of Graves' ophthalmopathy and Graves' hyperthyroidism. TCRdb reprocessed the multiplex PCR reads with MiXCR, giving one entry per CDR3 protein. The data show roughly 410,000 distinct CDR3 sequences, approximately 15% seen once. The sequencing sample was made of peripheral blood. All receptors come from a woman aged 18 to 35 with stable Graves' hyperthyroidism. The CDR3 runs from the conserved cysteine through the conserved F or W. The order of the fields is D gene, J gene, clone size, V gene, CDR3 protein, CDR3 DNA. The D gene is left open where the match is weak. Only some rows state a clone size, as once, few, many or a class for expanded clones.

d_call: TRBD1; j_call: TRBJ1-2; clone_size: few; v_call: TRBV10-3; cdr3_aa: CAIRELDRGYGYTF; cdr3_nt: TGTGCCATCAGGGAATTAGACAGGGGATATGGCTACACCTTC
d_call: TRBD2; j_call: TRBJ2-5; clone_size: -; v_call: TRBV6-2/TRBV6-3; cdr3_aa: CASSSDRLAGVLRGLTQYF; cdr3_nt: TGTGCCAGCAGTTCAGATCGACTAGCGGGAGTTTTACGGGGACTGACCCAGTACTTC
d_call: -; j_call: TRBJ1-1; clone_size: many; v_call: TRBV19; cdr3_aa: CASISGNTEAFF; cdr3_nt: TGTGCCAGTATCTCGGGGAACACTGAAGCTTTCTTT
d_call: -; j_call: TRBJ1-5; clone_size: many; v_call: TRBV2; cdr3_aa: CASSGTVSNQPQHF; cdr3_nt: TGTGCCAGCAGTGGGACAGTTAGCAATCAGCCCCAGCATTTT
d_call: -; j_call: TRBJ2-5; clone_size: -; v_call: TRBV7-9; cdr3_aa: CASSLDAGERETQYF; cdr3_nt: TGTGCCAGCAGCTTAGATGCAGGGGAGCGAGAGACCCAGTACTTC
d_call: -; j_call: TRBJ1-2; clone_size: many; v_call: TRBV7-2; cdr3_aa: CTSSTRDKEGGYTF; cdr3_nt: TGTACCAGCAGCACCCGGGACAAGGAAGGAGGCTACACCTTC
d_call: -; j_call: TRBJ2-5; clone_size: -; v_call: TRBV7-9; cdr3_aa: CASSITGETEDF; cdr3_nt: TGTGCCAGCAGCATTACGGGGGAGACGGAGGACTTC
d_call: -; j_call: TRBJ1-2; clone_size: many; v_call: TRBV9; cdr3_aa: CASSYGVYGYTF; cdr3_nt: TGTGCCAGCAGCTATGGGGTCTATGGCTACACCTTC
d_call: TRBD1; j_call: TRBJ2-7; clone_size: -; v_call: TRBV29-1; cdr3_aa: CSVGTGNLEQYF; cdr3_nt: TGCAGCGTTGGGACAGGGAATTTGGAGCAGTACTTC
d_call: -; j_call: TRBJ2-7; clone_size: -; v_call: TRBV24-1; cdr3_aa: CATSDYGHGVISYDQYF; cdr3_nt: TGTGCCACCAGTGACTACGGACACGGTGTAATATCCTACGATCAGTACTTC
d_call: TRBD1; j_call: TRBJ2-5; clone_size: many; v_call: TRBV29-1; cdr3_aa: CSVRTGQETQYF; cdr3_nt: TGCAGCGTTCGGACAGGTCAAGAGACCCAGTACTTC
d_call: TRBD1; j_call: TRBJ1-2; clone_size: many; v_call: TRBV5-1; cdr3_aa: CASSIQTGTNYGYTF; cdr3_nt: TGCGCCAGCAGCATCCAGACAGGGACCAACTATGGCTACACCTTC
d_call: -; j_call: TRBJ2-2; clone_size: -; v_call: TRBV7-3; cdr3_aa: CASSLGARAGELFF; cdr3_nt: TGTGCCAGCAGCTTAGGGGCAAGGGCCGGGGAGCTGTTTTTT
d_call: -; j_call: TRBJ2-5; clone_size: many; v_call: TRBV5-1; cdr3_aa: CASSANPGTAETQYF; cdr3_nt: TGCGCCAGCAGCGCAAACCCCGGGACGGCTGAGACCCAGTACTTC
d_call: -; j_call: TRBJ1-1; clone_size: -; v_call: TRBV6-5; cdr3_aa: CASINDANTEAFF; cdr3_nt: TGTGCCAGCATTAATGATGCCAACACTGAAGCTTTCTTT
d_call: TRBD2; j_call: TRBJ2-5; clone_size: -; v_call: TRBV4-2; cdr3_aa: CASSRSAGGQETQYF; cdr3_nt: TGTGCCAGCAGCCGTTCTGCGGGGGGACAAGAGACCCAGTACTTC
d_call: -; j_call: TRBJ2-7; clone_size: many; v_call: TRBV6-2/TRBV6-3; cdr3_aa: CASSQLRALAGEQYF; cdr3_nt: TGTGCCAGCAGCCAGTTACGTGCACTAGCTGGAGAGCAGTACTTC
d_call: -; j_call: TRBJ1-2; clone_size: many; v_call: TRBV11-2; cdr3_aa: CASSSASQGGGYTF; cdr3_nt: TGTGCCAGCAGCTCTGCATCACAGGGAGGTGGCTACACCTTC
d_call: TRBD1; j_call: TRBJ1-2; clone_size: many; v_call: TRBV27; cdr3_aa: CASSLTPGTGTGYTF; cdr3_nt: TGTGCCAGCAGTCTAACCCCCGGGACAGGGACCGGCTACACCTTC
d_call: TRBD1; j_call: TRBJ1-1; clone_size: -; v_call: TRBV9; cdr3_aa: CASSARQGHANTEAFF; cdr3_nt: TGTGCCAGCAGCGCACGACAGGGGCACGCGAACACTGAAGCTTTCTTT
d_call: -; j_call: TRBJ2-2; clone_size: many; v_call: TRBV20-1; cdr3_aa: CFDGLEDTGELFF; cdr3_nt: TGCTTCGACGGCCTGGAAGACACCGGGGAGCTGTTTTTT
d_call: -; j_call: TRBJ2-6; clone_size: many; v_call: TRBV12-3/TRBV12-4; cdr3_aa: CASSLGPPAAGANVLTF; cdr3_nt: TGTGCCAGCAGTTTAGGTCCTCCTGCGGCCGGGGCCAACGTCCTGACTTTC
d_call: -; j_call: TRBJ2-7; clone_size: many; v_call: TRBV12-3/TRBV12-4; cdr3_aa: CASSLAGGRPAYF; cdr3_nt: TGTGCCAGCAGTTTAGCGGGGGGCAGGCCCGCGTACTTC